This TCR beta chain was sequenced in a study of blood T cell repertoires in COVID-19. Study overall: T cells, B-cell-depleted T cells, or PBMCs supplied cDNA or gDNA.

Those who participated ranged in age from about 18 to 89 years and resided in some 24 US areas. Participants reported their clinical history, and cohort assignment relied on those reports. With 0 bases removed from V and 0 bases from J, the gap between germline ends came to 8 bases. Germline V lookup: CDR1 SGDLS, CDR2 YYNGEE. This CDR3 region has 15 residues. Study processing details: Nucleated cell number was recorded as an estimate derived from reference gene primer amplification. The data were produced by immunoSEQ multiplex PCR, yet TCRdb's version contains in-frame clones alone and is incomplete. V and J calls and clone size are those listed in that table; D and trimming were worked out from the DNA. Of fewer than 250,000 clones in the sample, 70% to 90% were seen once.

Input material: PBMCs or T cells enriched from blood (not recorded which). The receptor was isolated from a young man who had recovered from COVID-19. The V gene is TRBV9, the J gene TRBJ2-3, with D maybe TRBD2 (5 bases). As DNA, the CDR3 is TGTGCCAGCAGCGTAGCCGGGATTAGCACAGATACGCAGTATTTT. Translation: CASSVAGISTDTQYF.